These 29 T cell receptor beta chains were all obtained from the same sample, sequenced in a study of blood T cell repertoires in COVID-19. The method was immunoSEQ multiplex PCR; TCRdb's version includes in-frame clones alone and lacks a portion of them. Of 250,000 to 350,000 clones listed, 80% to 95% are singletons. Material: peripheral blood. The source of these receptors is a woman in her 30s with COVID-19, enrolled during active disease.

The J gene is TRBJ2-2, the V gene TRBV7-3, with D unresolved. Between the trimmed V and J ends, which lost 0 bases and 1 base, there was a span of 3 bases. The CDR3 contains 14 residues. Germline V gene data show CDR1 as SGHTA and CDR2 as FQGTGA. CDR3 residues: CASSLTRNTGELFF. DNA for the CDR3: TGTGCCAGCAGCTTAACCAGGAACACCGGGGAGCTGTTTTTT.

J is TRBJ1-6 and V is TRBV7-9, with 7 bases lining up with TRBD1. The junction had 5 bases not matched to a gene; V was cut back by 3 bases and J by 9 bases. This CDR3 has 14 residues. Germline-derived CDR1 and CDR2 are SEHNR and FQNEAQ (reference sequence). CDR3 bases: TGTGCCAGCAGCTTGACAGGGAGCGGTTCACCCCTCCACTTT. Residues: CASSLTGSGSPLHF.

The chain employs TRBV7-9 and TRBJ2-2; 8 bases align to TRBD2. Trimming took 5 bases from V and 5 from J; bases not matched to a gene: 10. CDR1 is SEHNR and CDR2 is FQNEAQ in the germline V gene (reference sequence). CDR3 length equals 16 residues. Written as DNA, the CDR3 is TGTGCCAGCAGCCGCGCGGGGGGTGAAAGGACCGGGGAGCTGTTTTTT. This codes for CASSRAGGERTGELFF.

The rearrangement uses TRBV6-6 and TRBJ1-4; D may be TRBD1 (6 bases). The V end was cut by 7 bases, the J end by 8 bases, with 20 bases between. Germline V lookup: CDR1 MNHNY, CDR2 SVGAGI (reference sequence). The CDR3 sequence is 15 residues long. The CDR3 sequence is CASTRTGLLGEKLFF. As DNA, the CDR3 is TGTGCCAGCACCCGAACAGGGCTCCTCGGGGAAAAACTGTTTTTT.

The rearrangement links TRBV5-3 to TRBJ2-1, with D maybe TRBD2 (5 bases). TRBV5-3 is sorted into the ORF group, with uncertain function. V was pared by 6 bases and J by 4 bases, with 17 bases between. CDR3 length: 15 residues. The CDR3 region has the DNA TGTGCCAGAACCCCCGCGGCGGGTCAATACAATGAGCAGTTCTTC. Translation: CARTPAAGQYNEQFF.

This rearrangement joins TRBV5-1 to TRBJ2-7; no clear D. There are 16 residues in the CDR3. CDR1 and CDR2 (germline): SGHRS, YFSETQ. Trimming stripped 0 bases from V and 2 bases from J, with 15 bases between. The CDR3 here is CASSLDEAVVAYEQYF. CDR3 nucleotides: TGCGCCAGCAGCTTGGACGAGGCGGTCGTCGCCTACGAGCAGTACTTC.

The chain links TRBV4-1 to TRBJ2-7; 7 nucleotides line up with TRBD1. CDR3 length: 14 residues. Germline V gives CDR1 MGHRA, CDR2 YSYEKL. With 4 bases clipped from V and 3 bases from J, the junction kept 6 bases outside the gene matches. CDR3 nucleotide sequence: TGCGCCAGCAGCCTCCGGGACAGCAACTACGAGCAGTACTTC. Encoded protein: CASSLRDSNYEQYF.

The chain uses TRBV28 and TRBJ1-4, with D perhaps matching TRBD1 (6 bases). V was pared by 6 bases and J by 5 bases, with 7 bases between. The CDR3 covers 12 residues. Germline V lookup: CDR1 MDHEN, CDR2 SYDVKM. CDR3 protein: CASRGANEKLFF. CDR3 coding DNA: TGTGCCAGCAGGGGGGCAAATGAAAAACTGTTTTTT.

The rearrangement uses TRBV30 and TRBJ1-4; D call uncertain. V lost 0 bases and J lost 6, with 5 bases in between. This CDR3 has 12 amino acids. CDR1 is GTSNPN, CDR2 SVGIG, per germline (reference sequence). The CDR3 region has the DNA TGTGCCTGGAGTGTAGCCCATGAAAAACTGTTTTTT. Protein: CAWSVAHEKLFF.

This chain uses TRBV2 with TRBJ2-1, with TRBD2 identical over 7 bases. CDR1 and CDR2 from the germline V gene are SNHLY and FYNNEI. V gave up 4 bases and J gave up 0 bases; unmatched junction bases: 6. The CDR3 runs to 16 residues. CDR3 protein: CASSARGGSSYNEQFF. The CDR3 bases are TGTGCCAGCAGTGCTCGGGGCGGGAGCTCCTACAATGAGCAGTTCTTC.

The CDR3 region has the DNA TGTGCCTGGGACAGGGGCCACGAGCAGTACTTC. Translating it yields CAWDRGHEQYF. The rearrangement joins TRBV30 to TRBJ2-7; 8 bases line up with TRBD1. The CDR3 spans 11 residues. CDR1 GTSNPN and CDR2 SVGIG come from the germline V gene (reference sequence). Trimming took 5 bases from V and 5 from J; bases not matched to a gene: 2.

The V gene is TRBV3-1 (or the pseudogene TRBV3-2), the J gene TRBJ1-1; D possibly corresponds to TRBD1 (6 bases). Germline CDR1 reads LGHDT; CDR2 reads YNNKEL (reference sequence). Trimming removed 4 bases at V and 8 bases at J, with 11 bases between. This CDR3 has 12 residues. The CDR3 loop is CASSLGTGEAFF. CDR3 nucleotide sequence: TGTGCCAGCAGCCTGGGAACAGGGGAAGCTTTCTTT.

The chain is built from TRBV19 and TRBJ2-3, with 8 positions matching TRBD1. The CDR3 is 13 residues long. J lost 4 bases, V lost 5 bases, and 2 bases had no gene match. Germline V CDR1 and CDR2: LNHDA, SQIVND (reference sequence). CDR3 coding DNA: TGTGCCAGTAGTGCAGGGGGCGCAGATACGCAGTATTTT. Translating gives CASSAGGADTQYF.

The rearrangement joins TRBV24-1 to TRBJ2-3, with 8 bases lining up with TRBD2. The germline V gene has CDR1 KGHDR and CDR2 SFDVKD. This CDR3 is built from 15 residues. Trimming at V came to 1 base and at J to 6 bases, leaving 5 bases not matched to a gene. CDR3 DNA sequence: TGTGCCACCAGTGATTTAGCGGGAGCGGTTGATACGCAGTATTTT. Protein product: CATSDLAGAVDTQYF.

The CDR3 nucleotides are TGTGCCAGCTTGCGCACTTCGAACACCGGGGAGCTGTTTTTT. This gives the protein CASLRTSNTGELFF. The V gene is TRBV2, the J gene TRBJ2-2; D gene unclear. The CDR3 loop spans 14 amino acids. CDR1 and CDR2 (germline): SNHLY, FYNNEI. V lost 8 bases and J 0 bases, leaving 10 bases between the germline ends. The full variable domain, its missing parts supplied by reference TRBV2 and TRBJ2-2, is EPEVTQTPSHQVTQMGQEVILRCVPISNHLYFYWYRQILGQKVEFLVSFYNNEISEKSEIFDDQFSVERPDGSNFTLKIRSTKLEDSAMYFCASLRTSNTGELFFGEGSRLTVL.

This clone was observed a few times. The chain carries TRBV18 and TRBJ1-2; D might be TRBD1 (6 bases). Trimming shortened V by 4 bases and J by 0 bases, and 9 bases separated the two germline ends. The CDR3 runs to 14 residues. CDR1 is KGHSH, CDR2 LQKENI, per germline. The CDR3 DNA sequence: TGTGCCAGCTCACAGGACAGTTCTAACTATGGCTACACCTTC. The encoded protein is CASSQDSSNYGYTF. Full variable domain (remainder filled in from reference TRBV18 and TRBJ1-2): NAGVMQNPRHLVRRRGQEARLRCSPMKGHSHVYWYRQLPEEGLKFMVYLQKENIIDESGMPKERFSAEFPKEGPSILRIQQVVRGDSAAYFCASSQDSSNYGYTFGSGTRLTVV.

J is TRBJ1-4 and V is TRBV4-3; TRBD1 might be the D (5 bases). Germline CDR1 LGHNA, CDR2 YSLEER. V lost 1 base and J 7 bases, leaving 16 bases between the germline ends. This CDR3 has 16 amino acids. Here the CDR3 reads CASSQAQVGRGEKLFF. CDR3 bases: TGCGCCAGCAGCCAAGCTCAGGTGGGGCGCGGTGAAAAACTGTTTTTT.

The V call is TRBV14, the J call TRBJ1-2; 7 nucleotides match TRBD1. Looked up from germline, CDR1 is SGHDN and CDR2 is FVKESK. The CDR3 extends over 15 amino acids. Losses at the gene ends were 5 bases for V and 3 bases for J; bases not matched to a gene: 9. As DNA, the CDR3 is TGTGCCAGCAGCGTCTACAGGGGCGTAGACTATGGCTACACCTTC. Its protein is CASSVYRGVDYGYTF.

This rearrangement joins TRBV11-2 to TRBJ2-5; maybe TRBD1 (6 bases). Per the germline V gene, CDR1 is SGHAT and CDR2 is FQNNGV. This CDR3 has 14 amino acids. Trimming took 5 bases from V and 5 from J, leaving 15 bases between them. CDR3 residues: CASSRLQGYETQYF. DNA for the CDR3: TGTGCCAGCAGCCGCCTACAGGGTTATGAGACCCAGTACTTC.

The chain couples TRBV9 to TRBJ2-7, with D hard to call. The CDR3 totals 14 residues. Germline V CDR1 and CDR2: SGDLS, YYNGEE. V was shortened by 4 bases and J by 3 bases, with 14 bases between the two germline ends. The CDR3 protein is CASSLGLSGYEQYF. CDR3 bases: TGTGCCAGCAGCTTGGGCCTCAGTGGCTACGAGCAGTACTTC.

The rearrangement links TRBV19 to TRBJ2-1, with TRBD2 matching over 7 bases. V lost 3 bases, J lost 0 bases, and 8 bases stayed unmatched. Germline assignment: CDR1 LNHDA and CDR2 SQIVND (reference sequence). The CDR3 totals 17 residues. CDR3 coding DNA: TGTGCCAGTAGTATGTCCGCTAGCGGATACTCCTACAATGAGCAGTTCTTC. It codes for CASSMSASGYSYNEQFF.

CDR3 loop: CASSFLPRTQNSPLHF. The CDR3 DNA reads as TGTGCCAGCAGCTTCTTACCGAGGACACAGAATTCACCCCTCCACTTT. The rearrangement uses TRBV5-4 and TRBJ1-6; D is perhaps TRBD1 (5 bases). The CDR3 is 16 amino acids. From germline, CDR1 is SGHNT and CDR2 YYREEE (reference sequence). The ends were cut back, 2 bases at V and 7 bases at J, with 16 bases in the middle.

The chain recombines TRBV27 with TRBJ1-1; 8 bases map to TRBD1. CDR1 is MNHEY and CDR2 is SMNVEV in the germline V gene (reference sequence). V lost 6 bases and J lost 1; bases outside the gene matches: 4. The CDR3 sequence is 14 residues long. This CDR3 reads CASRLGQGNTEAFF. For the CDR3, the DNA is TGTGCCAGCAGACTTGGACAGGGGAACACTGAAGCTTTCTTT.

The rearrangement links TRBV30 to TRBJ2-5, with TRBD2 identical over 8 bases. This CDR3 spans 11 amino acids. CDR1 and CDR2 (germline): GTSNPN, SVGIG (reference sequence). Germline trimming cut 7 bases from V and 3 bases from J; bases unmatched to any gene: 1. In DNA, the CDR3 is TGTGCCTTCGGGGGGGAAGAGACCCAGTACTTC. Protein: CAFGGEETQYF.

The chain has TRBV7-8 and TRBJ2-1; 8 bases are a match to TRBD2. Germline CDR1 and CDR2: SGHVS and FQNEAQ. V was clipped by 3 bases and J by 8 bases; unmatched bases: 12. This CDR3 has 16 amino acids. The CDR3 loop is CASSFIPGTRNDEQFF. The CDR3 coding sequence is TGTGCCAGCAGCTTTATCCCCGGGACTAGAAACGATGAGCAGTTCTTC.

The rearrangement uses TRBV27 and TRBJ2-7, with 9 bases matching TRBD1. J lost 3 bases, V lost 7 bases, and 10 bases had no gene match. Germline CDR1 and CDR2: MNHEY and SMNVEV (reference sequence). The CDR3 has 15 amino acids. The CDR3 DNA reads as TGTGCCAGCACCATAACAGGGGGCCCCGTCTACGAGCAGTACTTC. Its protein product is CASTITGGPVYEQYF.

This chain uses TRBV20-1 with TRBJ2-3; 10 bases are a match to TRBD2. The J segment lost 4 bases and the V segment lost 3 bases, leaving 7 bases of the junction unmatched. CDR1 and CDR2 from the germline V gene are DFQATT and SNEGSKA (reference sequence). CDR3 length: 15 residues. The CDR3 spells CSASGLAGEADTQYF. The DNA for the CDR3 is TGCAGTGCTAGTGGGCTAGCGGGAGAAGCAGATACGCAGTATTTT.

The chain is built from TRBV30 and TRBJ2-7, with a tentative D call TRBD1 (6 bases). Trimming cost V 0 bases and J 6 bases, with 15 bases left between them. The length of the CDR3 is 14 residues. Per the germline V gene, CDR1 is GTSNPN and CDR2 is SVGIG (reference sequence). The CDR3 protein is CAWSVSRQVTEQYF. The CDR3 DNA sequence: TGTGCCTGGAGTGTCTCGAGACAGGTGACCGAGCAGTACTTC. The full variable domain, in which reference TRBV30 and TRBJ2-7 provide the parts outside the CDR3, is SQTIHQWPATLVQPVGSPLSLECTVEGTSNPNLYWYRQAAGRGLQLLFYSVGIGQISSEVPQNLSASRPQDRQFILSSKKLLLSDSGFYLCAWSVSRQVTEQYFGPGTRLTVT.

The chain couples TRBV4-2 to TRBJ2-1; a weak D match, TRBD1 (5 bases). Trimming took 4 bases from V and 3 from J, leaving 10 bases between them. This CDR3 region has 14 residues. CDR1 is LGHNA and CDR2 is YNFKEQ in the germline V gene. CDR3 DNA: TGTGCCAGCAGCCCACAGGCGAGCTACAATGAGCAGTTCTTC. It is translated as CASSPQASYNEQFF.